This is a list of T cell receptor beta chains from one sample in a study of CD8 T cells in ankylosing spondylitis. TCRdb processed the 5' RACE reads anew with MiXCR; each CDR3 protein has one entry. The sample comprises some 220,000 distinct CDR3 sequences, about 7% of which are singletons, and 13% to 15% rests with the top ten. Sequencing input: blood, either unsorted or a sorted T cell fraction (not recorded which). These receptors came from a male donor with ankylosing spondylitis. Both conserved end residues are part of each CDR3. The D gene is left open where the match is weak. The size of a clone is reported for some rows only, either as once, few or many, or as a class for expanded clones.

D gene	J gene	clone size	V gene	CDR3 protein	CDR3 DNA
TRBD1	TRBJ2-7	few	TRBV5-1	CASSQYPDRVYEQYF	TGCGCCAGCAGCCAATACCCGGACAGGGTTTACGAGCAGTACTTC
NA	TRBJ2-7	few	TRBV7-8	CASSIGKGLAYEQYF	TGTGCCAGCAGCATCGGAAAGGGGTTAGCTTACGAGCAGTACTTC
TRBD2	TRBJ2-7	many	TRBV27	CASSFDGRVYEQYF	TGTGCCAGCAGTTTCGACGGGAGGGTCTACGAGCAGTACTTC
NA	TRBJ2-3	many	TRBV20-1	CSARGEDGTDTQYF	TGCAGTGCTAGGGGGGAAGATGGCACAGATACGCAGTATTTT
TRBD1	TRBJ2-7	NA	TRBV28	CASTPDRGLYEQYF	TGTGCCAGCACCCCAGACAGGGGTCTCTACGAGCAGTACTTC
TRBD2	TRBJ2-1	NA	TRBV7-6	CASSLGYRLAVYNEQFF	TGTGCCAGCAGCTTGGGGTACCGACTAGCGGTCTACAATGAGCAGTTCTTC
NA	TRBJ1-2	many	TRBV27	CASSLSTNSNYGYTF	TGTGCCAGCAGTTTATCTACTAATTCTAACTATGGCTACACCTTC
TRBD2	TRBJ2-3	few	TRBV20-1	CSARAREGLGDTQYF	TGCAGTGCTAGAGCACGGGAGGGCCTCGGAGATACGCAGTATTTT
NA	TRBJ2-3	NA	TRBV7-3	CASSLLTPGDTQYF	TGTGCCAGCAGCTTATTGACCCCGGGGGATACGCAGTATTTT
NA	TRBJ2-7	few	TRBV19	CASSIGYGFSYEQYF	TGTGCCAGTAGTATTGGTTACGGGTTCTCCTACGAGCAGTACTTC
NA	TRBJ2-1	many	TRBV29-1	CSGEFGTFNEQFF	TGCAGCGGGGAATTCGGGACATTCAATGAGCAGTTCTTC
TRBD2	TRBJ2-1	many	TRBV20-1	CSARDSGGAGEQFF	TGCAGTGCTAGAGACAGCGGGGGGGCGGGGGAGCAGTTCTTC
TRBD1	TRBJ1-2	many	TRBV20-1	CSAPGTGGSGYTF	TGCAGTGCGCCCGGGACAGGGGGCTCTGGCTACACCTTC
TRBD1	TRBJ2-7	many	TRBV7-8	CASSFYRGRPYEQYF	TGTGCCAGCAGCTTTTACAGGGGGCGACCCTACGAGCAGTACTTC
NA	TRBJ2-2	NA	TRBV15	CATSRLGGAATGELFF	TGTGCCACCAGCAGACTGGGTGGGGCCGCCACCGGGGAGCTGTTTTTT
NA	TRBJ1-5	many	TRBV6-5	CASSYRGNQPQHF	TGTGCCAGCAGTTACAGGGGAAATCAGCCCCAGCATTTT
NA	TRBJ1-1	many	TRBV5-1	CASSSIMNTEAFF	TGCGCCAGCAGCTCCATTATGAACACTGAAGCTTTCTTT
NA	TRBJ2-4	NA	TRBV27	CASSLGLVYGIQYF	TGTGCCAGCAGTTTGGGGCTAGTGTATGGCATTCAGTACTTC
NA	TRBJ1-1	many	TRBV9	CASSAGVLTEAFF	TGTGCCAGCAGCGCCGGGGTTCTCACTGAAGCTTTCTTT
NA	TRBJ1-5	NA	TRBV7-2	CASSLVGLGNQPQHF	TGTGCCAGCAGCTTAGTCGGGTTGGGCAATCAGCCCCAGCATTTT
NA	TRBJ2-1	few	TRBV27	CASTRGYEQFF	TGTGCCAGCACACGGGGGTATGAGCAGTTCTTC
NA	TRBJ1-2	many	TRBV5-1	CASSLQSENGYTF	TGCGCCAGCAGCTTGCAATCCGAAAATGGCTACACCTTC
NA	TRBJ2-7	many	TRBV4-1	CASSQIDGAYEQYF	TGCGCCAGCAGCCAGATTGACGGTGCCTACGAGCAGTACTTC
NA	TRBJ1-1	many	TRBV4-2	CASSPRENTEAFF	TGTGCCAGCAGCCCCAGGGAGAACACTGAAGCTTTCTTT
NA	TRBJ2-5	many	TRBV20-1	CSAIRTGEVETQYF	TGCAGTGCCATTAGAACAGGGGAGGTAGAGACCCAGTACTTC
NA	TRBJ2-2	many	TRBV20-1	CSARDLSILPNTGELFF	TGCAGTGCTAGAGATCTCTCGATCCTACCAAACACCGGGGAGCTGTTTTTT